Presented here are 3 T cell receptor beta chains from one specimen sequenced in a study of human T cells and chemical hapten exposure. TCRdb processed the RACE reads anew with MiXCR; each CDR3 protein has one entry. Of 300,000 to 450,000 distinct CDR3 sequences in the sample, 5.5% are singletons; the top ten hold around 8.6%. The time point was: pre-sensitization, week 0. Treatment denoted: therapeutic diphenylcyclopropenone sensitization with weekly scalp DPC. The input for sequencing was whole blood, taken in connection with sensitization to the hapten diphenylcyclopropenone (DPC). The receptors shown here come from a woman under 30 with alopecia areata. Some clones in this sample may be carry-over from other donors' samples.

The chain joins TRBV19 to TRBJ2-4; D unresolved. The germline V gene has CDR1 LNHDA and CDR2 SQIVND (reference sequence). The CDR3 extends over 15 amino acids. Trimming left V 4 bases short and J 0 bases short, with 10 bases between. CDR3 sequence (DNA): TGTGCCAGTAGTAACCCGGGTGCAGCCAAAAACATTCAGTACTTC. This sequence encodes CASSNPGAAKNIQYF.

This clonotype was counted between two and nine times. The chain employs TRBV3-1 and TRBJ2-3, with unresolved D. V was trimmed by 4 bases and J by 6 bases, leaving 14 bases between them. CDR3 length: 14 amino acids. Germline-derived CDR1 and CDR2 are LGHDT and YNNKEL (reference sequence). This CDR3 reads CASSRYSLLDTQYF. The CDR3, as DNA: TGTGCCAGCAGCCGGTACTCCCTCTTGGATACGCAGTATTTT.

The CDR3 here is CASSIWSLVGLAEANYGYTF. The CDR3 nucleotides read TGTGCCAGTAGTATTTGGTCGCTGGTGGGGTTGGCGGAAGCTAACTATGGCTACACCTTC. V usage is TRBV19 and J usage is TRBJ1-2; D unresolved. There are 20 residues in the CDR3. V lost 3 bases to trimming and J lost 0 bases, with 26 bases between them. In germline, CDR1 is LNHDA, CDR2 SQIVND (reference sequence).